These 11 T cell receptor beta chains were all obtained from the same sample, sequenced in a study of blood T cell repertoires in COVID-19. The table came from immunoSEQ multiplex PCR; TCRdb's copy has only in-frame clones and leaves some out. The sample holds fewer than 75,000 clones; over 85% are singletons and the top ten take approximately 1.3%. Material: peripheral blood. Receptors were obtained from a man between 60 and 75 years old with acute or convalescent COVID-19.

V is TRBV18 and J is TRBJ1-1, with TRBD1 matching over 10 bases. The CDR3 has 18 amino acids. Germline V gene data show CDR1 as KGHSH and CDR2 as LQKENI. V trimming: 5 bases; J trimming: 4 bases; junction bases outside the gene matches: 16. The CDR3 sequence: CASSLSSGTGVMATEAFF. DNA of the CDR3: TGTGCCAGCTCATTATCGTCCGGGACAGGGGTTATGGCCACTGAAGCTTTCTTT.

CDR3 nucleotide sequence: TGTGCCAGCAGCTTAGCCTCCGAGGGCATGGCGACCGGGGAGCTGTTTTTT. It yields the protein CASSLASEGMATGELFF. The J gene is TRBJ2-2, the V gene TRBV7-9; the D gene is possibly TRBD2 (5 bases). The V end was cut by 0 bases, the J end by 5 bases, with 16 bases between. CDR1 and CDR2 (germline): SEHNR, FQNEAQ (reference sequence). This CDR3 is built from 17 residues.

V and J are TRBV3-1 (or the pseudogene TRBV3-2) and TRBJ1-1; weak D call: TRBD1 (6 bases). CDR1 is LGHDT and CDR2 is YNNKEL in the germline V gene (reference sequence). There are 12 residues in the CDR3. Trimming removed 4 bases from V and 11 bases from J, with 14 bases in between. CDR3 in DNA: TGTGCCAGCAGCCCTGGAACAGGGCGGGCTTTCTTT. Translated: CASSPGTGRAFF.

This sequence joins TRBV2 and TRBJ1-1, with TRBD1 matching 7 bases. The CDR3 sequence is 14 residues long. Losses at the gene ends were 6 bases for V and 0 bases for J; bases not matched to a gene: 4. Germline V gene lookup returns CDR1 SNHLY and CDR2 FYNNEI. The CDR3 region is CASRGTVMNTEAFF. The CDR3 region has the DNA TGTGCCAGCAGGGGGACAGTCATGAACACTGAAGCTTTCTTT.

The CDR3, as DNA: TGTGCCAGCAGCTTATTAAGACAGAGCTATGGCTACACCTTC. Its protein product is CASSLLRQSYGYTF. The chain combines TRBV7-2 with TRBJ1-2; D is perhaps TRBD1 (5 bases). The germline V gene encodes CDR1 SGHTA and CDR2 FQGNSA. CDR3 length: 14 residues. Trimming pared 2 bases from V and 4 bases from J, leaving 11 bases between.

This rearrangement joins TRBV11-3 to TRBJ1-1; D remains ambiguous. This CDR3 is built from 12 residues. Germline V gives CDR1 SGHNT, CDR2 YENEEA. V was cut by 5 bases and J by 3 bases, with 7 bases left in between. CDR3: CASSDRDTEAFF. DNA of the CDR3: TGTGCCAGCAGCGACCGGGACACTGAAGCTTTCTTT.

The sample holds a few counts of this clone. This chain links TRBV5-1 with TRBJ1-2, with unresolved D. This CDR3 has 12 residues. The germline V and J ends were trimmed by 0 bases and 4 bases, with 4 bases remaining between them. Germline loops: CDR1 SGHRS, CDR2 YFSETQ. The CDR3 is CASSLDSYGYTF. CDR3 DNA: TGCGCCAGCAGCTTGGACAGCTATGGCTACACCTTC.

The J gene is TRBJ1-4, the V gene TRBV7-3, with D tentatively TRBD1 (6 bases). Trimming removed 2 bases at V and 7 bases at J, with 20 bases between. The CDR3 contains 17 residues. The germline CDR1 and CDR2 sequences are SGHTA and FQGTGA. The CDR3 nucleotides read TGTGCCAGCAGCTTAGGCCCACAGGGCGCCTCAGGTGAAAAACTGTTTTTT. It codes for CASSLGPQGASGEKLFF.

This sequence joins TRBV6-5 and TRBJ1-6; no clear D. CDR1 and CDR2 from the germline V gene are MNHEY and SVGAGI. Trimming took off 2 bases at V and 9 bases at J, with 5 bases between the two ends. The CDR3 runs 12 residues. Written as DNA, the CDR3 is TGTGCCAGCAGTTACGGGAGTTCACCCCTCCACTTT. Translated: CASSYGSSPLHF.

The chain joins TRBV5-1 to TRBJ1-2; TRBD1 is a possible D gene (5 bases). Germline V gives CDR1 SGHRS, CDR2 YFSETQ. Trimming stripped 5 bases from V and 7 bases from J, with 21 bases between. The CDR3 has 15 residues. CDR3 sequence (DNA): TGCGCCAGCAGAACCGGGGACTTCCCTTTAGGTGGCTACACCTTC. Translated, it gives CASRTGDFPLGGYTF.

The chain carries TRBV5-4 and TRBJ2-5; TRBD1 might be the D (5 bases). The CDR3 length is 14 residues. The ends were cut back, 1 base at V and 5 bases at J, with 12 bases in the middle. Germline loops: CDR1 SGHNT, CDR2 YYREEE (reference sequence). CDR3: CASSLFDRDETQYF. The CDR3 nucleotides are TGTGCCAGCAGCTTGTTCGACAGAGACGAGACCCAGTACTTC.